What follows is one T cell receptor beta chain and its context. It lacks a known antigen. No quality values exist for individual bases; no much larger clone is one base distant. Library method: the immunoSEQ multiplex PCR assay. The immuneACCESS repertoire file appears here via TCRdb, limited to in-frame rearrangements. These files lack a portion of the clones; in checked studies, under half of the deficit traces to unresolved V genes, and the cause of the others is not known. For this sample there are more than 65,000 clones; roughly 91% appear just once. Clones ranked in the top ten supply roughly 0.37% of the sample. This sample was included in a study of technical replicates of blood from four donors (dated by TCRdb to the late 2010s). CDR1 MDHEN and CDR2 SYDVKM are derived from the germline V gene. Reading from cysteine to phenylalanine, the CDR3 counts 20 amino acids. Only the CDR3 DNA is retained, 60 bases long and in frame from the first base. V is cut back by 6 bases and J by 0 bases, with 11 bases in the junction unmatched.

The clonotype originates from a human donor in good health. Sequenced material: T cells isolated from PBMCs. The sequence joins TRBV28 to TRBJ2-1, and 16 junctional nucleotides match TRBD2. DNA sequence: TGTGCCAGCAGCCTGGGACTAGCGGGAGGGATAGTATACTCCTACAATGAGCAGTTCTTC. Its protein product is CASSLGLAGGIVYSYNEQFF.